The 4 T cell receptor beta chains given below trace back to one sample, sequenced in a study of T cells expressing NK-cell markers. TCRdb reprocessed the 5' RACE reads and stores each CDR3 protein as one record, lacking DNA. This repertoire includes roughly 390,000 distinct CDR3 sequences. Sequenced sample: blood T cells: a sorted CD56 or NKG2C T cell subset, CD4+ or CD8+ T cells, or bulk PBMC T cells (not recorded which). Receptors were obtained from a woman between 50 and 59 years old in good health.

The chain has TRBV20-1 and TRBJ2-7; TCRdb selects TRBD2, and the lack of DNA leaves this call unchecked. This CDR3 region has 17 residues. Looked up from germline, CDR1 is DFQATT and CDR2 is SNEGSKA (reference sequence). The CDR3 is CSARDHWASGTLYEQYF.

The rearrangement joins TRBV7-3 to TRBJ2-2; there is no DNA to check the TCRdb D call of TRBD1. This CDR3 has 13 residues. Per germline, CDR1 SGHTA and CDR2 FQGTGA. This CDR3 is CASSLTPPGELFF.

This chain connects TRBV29-1 to TRBJ2-1; TCRdb's assignment of TRBD1 cannot be checked, as there is no DNA. The germline V gene has CDR1 SQVTM and CDR2 ANQGSEA. This CDR3 spans 13 amino acids. The CDR3 reads CSAGLQGAHEQFF.

The gene calls are TRBV3-1 and TRBJ1-2; TCRdb gives TRBD1 as the D gene, but with no DNA this cannot be confirmed. The CDR3 spans 13 residues. Germline loops: CDR1 LGHDT, CDR2 YNNKEL (reference sequence). CDR3 region: CASSQDYGDGYTF. Based on the CDR3 plus reference TRBV3-1 and TRBJ1-2, the full variable domain is DTAVSQTPKYLVTQMGNDKSIKCEQNLGHDTMYWYKQDSKKFLKIMFSYNNKELIINETVPNRFSPKSPDKAHLNLHINSLELGDSAVYFCASSQDYGDGYTFGSGTRLTVV.